Sequencing of this T cell receptor (beta chain) was carried out in a study of radiotherapy plus CTLA-4 blockade in lung cancer. Study at large: Among patients, about 20% showed objective responses, and 25% to 35% had disease control.

The repertoire was sequenced with immunoSEQ multiplex PCR; TCRdb's copy has only in-frame clones and lacks some. The table has tens of thousands of clones, roughly 80% seen once. The specimen was peripheral blood, collected from a patient treated with radiotherapy plus ipilimumab. This TCR was sampled from a human donor with non-small cell lung cancer who had stable disease on radiotherapy plus ipilimumab.

The CDR3 loop is CASNTGTGISDTQYF. The DNA for the CDR3 is TGTGCCAGCAATACCGGGACAGGGATTTCCGATACGCAGTATTTT. V gene TRBV27 combines with J gene TRBJ2-3; the match to TRBD1 covers 9 bases. The CDR3 spans 15 residues. Trimming took 7 bases from V and 6 from J; bases not matched to a gene: 11. Germline-derived CDR1 and CDR2 are MNHEY and SMNVEV (reference sequence).